This TCR beta chain was observed in a study of T cells after yellow fever vaccination. Study-wide results and caveats: It was the secondary response that reached its peak faster, day 5 versus 15, but it was weaker.

This clonotype was observed many times. Its antigen is still unknown. TCRdb re-analysed the 5' RACE reads in MiXCR, keeping a single row per CDR3 protein. The data contain 400,000 to 650,000 distinct CDR3 sequences, 20% to 25% of them singletons. Germline assignment: CDR1 MRHNA and CDR2 SNTAGT. V gave up 4 bases and J gave up 1 base, with 4 bases separating them. The CDR3 contains 13 residues. This specimen was PBMCs, taken less than 25 days after the first yellow fever vaccination. This chain joins TRBV6-4 and TRBJ2-2; D remains ambiguous. This receptor was taken from a man aged 18 to 30 who received the YFV17D yellow fever vaccine. CDR3 sequence reads: CASSGQNTGELFF. The CDR3 nucleotides are TGTGCCAGCAGTGGACAGAACACCGGGGAGCTGTTTTTT.